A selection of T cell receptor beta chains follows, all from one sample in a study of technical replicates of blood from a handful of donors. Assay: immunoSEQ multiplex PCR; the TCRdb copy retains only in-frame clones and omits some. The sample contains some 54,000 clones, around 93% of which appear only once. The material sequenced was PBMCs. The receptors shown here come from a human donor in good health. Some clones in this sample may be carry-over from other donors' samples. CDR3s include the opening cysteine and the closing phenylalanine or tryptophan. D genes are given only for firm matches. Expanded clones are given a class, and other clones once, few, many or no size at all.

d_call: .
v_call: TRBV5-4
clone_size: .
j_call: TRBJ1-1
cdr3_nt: TGTGCCAGCAGCTTTTGGGCAGGAGAAGCTTTCTTT
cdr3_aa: CASSFWAGEAFF

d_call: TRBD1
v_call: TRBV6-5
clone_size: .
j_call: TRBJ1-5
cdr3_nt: TGTGCCAGCAGGGGACAGGGTAGCAATCAGCCCCAGCATTTT
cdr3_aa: CASRGQGSNQPQHF

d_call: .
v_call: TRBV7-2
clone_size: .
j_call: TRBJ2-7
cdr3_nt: TGTGCCAGCAGCCCAACCTACGAGCAGTACTTC
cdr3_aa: CASSPTYEQYF

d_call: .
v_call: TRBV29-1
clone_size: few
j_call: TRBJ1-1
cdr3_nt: TGCAGCGTTGGGCAGGGACTTAACACTGAAGCTTTCTTT
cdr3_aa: CSVGQGLNTEAFF

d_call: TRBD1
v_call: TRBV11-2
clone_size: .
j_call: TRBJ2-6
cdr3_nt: TGTGCCAGCAGCGACCGGGACAGGGGGCCTGGGGCCAACGTCCTGACTTTC
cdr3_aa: CASSDRDRGPGANVLTF

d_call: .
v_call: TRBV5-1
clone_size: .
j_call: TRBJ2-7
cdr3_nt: TGCGCCAGCAGCGATGCGGGACCAGGGGAGCAGTACTTC
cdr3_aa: CASSDAGPGEQYF

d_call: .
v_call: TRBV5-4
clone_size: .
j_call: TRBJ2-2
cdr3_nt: TGTGCCAGCACCCAGACCGAGGGAGCCGGGGAGCTGTTTTTT
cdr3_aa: CASTQTEGAGELFF

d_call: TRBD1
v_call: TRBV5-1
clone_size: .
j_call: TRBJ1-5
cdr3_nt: TGCGCCAGCAGCCCCAATCAGGGGGCGAAGGATGGCAATCAGCCCCAGCATTTT
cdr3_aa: CASSPNQGAKDGNQPQHF

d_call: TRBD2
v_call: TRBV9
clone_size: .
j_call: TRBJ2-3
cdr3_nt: TGTGCCAGCAGCGTATTTGGGGGGGTGACAGATACGCAGTATTTT
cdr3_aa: CASSVFGGVTDTQYF

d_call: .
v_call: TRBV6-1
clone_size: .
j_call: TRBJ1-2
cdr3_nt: TGTGCCAGCAGGGGAGCGGGCATCGGCTATGGCTACACCTTC
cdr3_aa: CASRGAGIGYGYTF

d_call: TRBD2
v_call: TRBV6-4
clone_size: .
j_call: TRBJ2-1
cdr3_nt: TGTGCCAGCATCGGACTAGCGGCCGCCTACAATGAGCAGTTCTTC
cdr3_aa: CASIGLAAAYNEQFF

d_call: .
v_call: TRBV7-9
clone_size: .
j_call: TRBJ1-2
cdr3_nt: TGTGCCAGCAGCTTAACGGACAATGGCTACACCTTC
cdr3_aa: CASSLTDNGYTF

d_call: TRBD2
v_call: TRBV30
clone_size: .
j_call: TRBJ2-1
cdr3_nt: TGTGCCTGGAACCCTAGCGGCTACAATGAGCAGTTCTTC
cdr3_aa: CAWNPSGYNEQFF

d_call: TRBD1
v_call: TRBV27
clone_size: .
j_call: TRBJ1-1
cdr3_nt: TGTGCCAGCAGTTCCTCACTCGACAGGGGAAAGAACACTGAAGCTTTCTTT
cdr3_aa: CASSSSLDRGKNTEAFF

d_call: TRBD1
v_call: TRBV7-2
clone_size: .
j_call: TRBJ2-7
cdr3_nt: TGTGCCAGCAGCTGGCCGGACAGGGCTACCGAGCAGTACTTC
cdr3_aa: CASSWPDRATEQYF

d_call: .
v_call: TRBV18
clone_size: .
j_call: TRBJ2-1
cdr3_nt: TGTGCCAGCTCACCGTGGAAAGGGGCGGAGAATGAGCAGTTCTTC
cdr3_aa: CASSPWKGAENEQFF

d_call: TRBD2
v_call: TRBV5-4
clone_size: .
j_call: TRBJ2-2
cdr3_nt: TGTGCCAGCAGTCGGCGGGGGGGCTATGCCGGGGAGCTGTTTTTT
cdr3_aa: CASSRRGGYAGELFF

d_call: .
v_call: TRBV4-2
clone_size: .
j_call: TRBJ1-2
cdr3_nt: TGTGCCAGCAGCCAAGAGACAGCGGGGGCCTATGGCTACACCTTC
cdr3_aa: CASSQETAGAYGYTF

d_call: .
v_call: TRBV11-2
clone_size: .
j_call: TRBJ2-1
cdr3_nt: TGTGCCAGCAGCTTATACAGGGTTACTGAGCAGTTCTTC
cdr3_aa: CASSLYRVTEQFF

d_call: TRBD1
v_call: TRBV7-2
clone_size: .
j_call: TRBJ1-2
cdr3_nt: TGTGCCAGCAGCTATCAGGGGGTTACCTATGGCTACACCTTC
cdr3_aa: CASSYQGVTYGYTF

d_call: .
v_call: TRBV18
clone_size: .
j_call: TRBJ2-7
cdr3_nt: TGTGCCAGCTCTCGGGCAGGGTTCGGGTACGAGCAGTACTTC
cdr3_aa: CASSRAGFGYEQYF

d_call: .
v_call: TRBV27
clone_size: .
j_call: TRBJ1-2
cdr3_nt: TGTGCCAGCAGTAACGACAGGACCTATGGCTACACCTTC
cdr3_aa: CASSNDRTYGYTF

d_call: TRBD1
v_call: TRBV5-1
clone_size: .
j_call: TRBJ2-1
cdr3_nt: TGCGCCAGCAGCTCTCGGGACAGCAAATCCTACAATGAGCAGTTCTTC
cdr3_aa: CASSSRDSKSYNEQFF

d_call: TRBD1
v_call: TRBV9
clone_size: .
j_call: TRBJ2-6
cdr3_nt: TGTGCCAGCAGCGTGGGACAGGGGGCGTCTGGGGCCAACGTCCTGACTTTC
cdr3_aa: CASSVGQGASGANVLTF

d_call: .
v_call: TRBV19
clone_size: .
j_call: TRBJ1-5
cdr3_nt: TGTGCCAGTAGTATAAGGCAGGGCCCGAATAGCAATCAGCCCCAGCATTTT
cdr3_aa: CASSIRQGPNSNQPQHF

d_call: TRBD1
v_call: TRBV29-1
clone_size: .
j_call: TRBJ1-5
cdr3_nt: TGCAGCGTCGGGACAGGGGGAGGACGGCCCCAGCATTTT
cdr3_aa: CSVGTGGGRPQHF

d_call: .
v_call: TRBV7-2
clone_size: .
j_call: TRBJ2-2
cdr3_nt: TGTGCCAGCAACCTTGCCGCGGGGGAGCTGTTTTTT
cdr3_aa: CASNLAAGELFF

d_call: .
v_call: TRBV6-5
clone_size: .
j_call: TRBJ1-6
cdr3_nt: TGTGCCAGCAGTTACTCGTCAAGGGGAACAGGACCCCTCCACTTT
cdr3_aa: CASSYSSRGTGPLHF

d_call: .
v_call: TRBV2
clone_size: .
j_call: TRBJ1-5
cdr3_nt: TGTGCCAGCAGTGAAGCTGAGGATCAGCCCCAGCATTTT
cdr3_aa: CASSEAEDQPQHF

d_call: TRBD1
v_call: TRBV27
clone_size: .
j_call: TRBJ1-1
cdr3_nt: TGTGCCAGCAGTTCCTGGGACAGGGGGGCGAACACTGAAGCTTTCTTT
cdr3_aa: CASSSWDRGANTEAFF

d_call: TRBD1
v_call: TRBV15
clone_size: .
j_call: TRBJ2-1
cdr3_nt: TGTGCCACCAGCAGAGATATCGGGACAGAAAATGAGCAGTTCTTC
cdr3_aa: CATSRDIGTENEQFF

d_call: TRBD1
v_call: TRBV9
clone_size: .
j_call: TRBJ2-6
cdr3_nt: TGTGCCAGCAGCGTAGCGGGACAGGGAACTTCTGGGGCCAACGTCCTGACTTTC
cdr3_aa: CASSVAGQGTSGANVLTF

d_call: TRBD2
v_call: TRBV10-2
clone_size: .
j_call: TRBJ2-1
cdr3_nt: TGCGCCAGCAATTTGGGGACTACCGCTCCGGAGCAGTTCTTC
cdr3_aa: CASNLGTTAPEQFF

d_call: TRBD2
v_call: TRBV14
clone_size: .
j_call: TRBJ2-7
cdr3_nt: TGTGCCAGCAGCCTTAGCGGGGGGCGGGAGCAGTACTTC
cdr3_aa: CASSLSGGREQYF

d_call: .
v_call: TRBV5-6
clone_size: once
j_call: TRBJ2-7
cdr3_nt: TGTGCCAGCAGCGGGCAGAGCATCTCCTACGAGCAGTACTTC
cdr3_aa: CASSGQSISYEQYF

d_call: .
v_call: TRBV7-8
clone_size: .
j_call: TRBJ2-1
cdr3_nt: TGTGCCAGCAGCTTGTGGGGGCCTAACAATGAGCAGTTCTTC
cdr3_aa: CASSLWGPNNEQFF

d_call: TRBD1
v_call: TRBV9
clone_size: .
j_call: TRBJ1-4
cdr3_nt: TGTGCCAGCAGCCCCACCGTGGGGACAGGGAGTGAAAAACTGTTTTTT
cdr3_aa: CASSPTVGTGSEKLFF

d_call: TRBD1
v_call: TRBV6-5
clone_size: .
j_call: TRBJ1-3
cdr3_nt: TGTGCCAGCAGTTACGGGACAGGACTCTCTGGAAACACCATATATTTT
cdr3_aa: CASSYGTGLSGNTIYF

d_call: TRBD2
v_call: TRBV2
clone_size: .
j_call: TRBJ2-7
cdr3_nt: TGTGCCAGCAGTGAAGTGGGGCGGGGGACTACCTACGAGCAGTACTTC
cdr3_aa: CASSEVGRGTTYEQYF

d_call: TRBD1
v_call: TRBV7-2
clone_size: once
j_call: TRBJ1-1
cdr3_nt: TGTGCCAGCAGCAGACAGGGGAGCACTGAAGCTTTCTTT
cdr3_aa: CASSRQGSTEAFF

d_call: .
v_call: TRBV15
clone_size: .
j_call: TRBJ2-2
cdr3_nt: TGTGCCACCTCTCACACCGGGGAGCTGTTTTTT
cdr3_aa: CATSHTGELFF

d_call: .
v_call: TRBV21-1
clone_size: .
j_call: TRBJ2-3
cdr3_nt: TGTGCCTGCATCGCAGATACGCAGTATTTT
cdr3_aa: CACIADTQYF

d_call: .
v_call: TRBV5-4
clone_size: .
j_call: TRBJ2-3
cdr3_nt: TGTGCCAGCGGCCCGGGAGGCACAGATACGCAGTATTTT
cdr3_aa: CASGPGGTDTQYF

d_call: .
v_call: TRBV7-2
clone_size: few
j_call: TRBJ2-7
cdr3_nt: TGTGCCAGCAGCTTAGCGCGGACAGTCTACGAGCAGTACTTC
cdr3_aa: CASSLARTVYEQYF

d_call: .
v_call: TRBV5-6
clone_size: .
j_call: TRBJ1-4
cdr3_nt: TGTGCCAGCAGCTTGGCCGCACAGGGAACTAATGAAAAACTGTTTTTT
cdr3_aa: CASSLAAQGTNEKLFF